The clone carrying this TCR beta chain was counted many times. Its antigen remains unknown. These data belong to a study of breast tumors, draining lymph nodes, adjacent tissues. The CDR3 covers 17 residues. Trimming cost V 4 bases and J 5 bases; bases outside gene matches: 13. Germline loops: CDR1 SGHRS, CDR2 YFSETQ. The lymph nodes were axillary draining lymph nodes from breast cancer patients. MiXCR was run by TCRdb on the multiplex PCR reads, yielding one entry per CDR3 protein. The table records around 230,000 distinct CDR3 sequences, approximately 31% of them present only once. General study findings and limits: Tumor repertoires ranked between lymph nodes and nontumor tissue in diversity, with V and J gene preferences. Data only fit, rather than demonstrated, lymph node origin of most tumor T cells. Data fit most tumor T cells coming from lymph node, expanding in tumor.

V and J are TRBV5-1 and TRBJ2-3; 10 nucleotides align to TRBD2. The sequence was collected from a female donor with breast cancer. Some clones in this sample may be carry-over from other donors' samples. The sequencing sample was made of axillary lymph node tissue. The CDR3 region has the DNA TGCGCCAGCAGCAACCGCAAACTAGCGGGACTGCAAGATACGCAGTATTTT. Amino acids: CASSNRKLAGLQDTQYF.